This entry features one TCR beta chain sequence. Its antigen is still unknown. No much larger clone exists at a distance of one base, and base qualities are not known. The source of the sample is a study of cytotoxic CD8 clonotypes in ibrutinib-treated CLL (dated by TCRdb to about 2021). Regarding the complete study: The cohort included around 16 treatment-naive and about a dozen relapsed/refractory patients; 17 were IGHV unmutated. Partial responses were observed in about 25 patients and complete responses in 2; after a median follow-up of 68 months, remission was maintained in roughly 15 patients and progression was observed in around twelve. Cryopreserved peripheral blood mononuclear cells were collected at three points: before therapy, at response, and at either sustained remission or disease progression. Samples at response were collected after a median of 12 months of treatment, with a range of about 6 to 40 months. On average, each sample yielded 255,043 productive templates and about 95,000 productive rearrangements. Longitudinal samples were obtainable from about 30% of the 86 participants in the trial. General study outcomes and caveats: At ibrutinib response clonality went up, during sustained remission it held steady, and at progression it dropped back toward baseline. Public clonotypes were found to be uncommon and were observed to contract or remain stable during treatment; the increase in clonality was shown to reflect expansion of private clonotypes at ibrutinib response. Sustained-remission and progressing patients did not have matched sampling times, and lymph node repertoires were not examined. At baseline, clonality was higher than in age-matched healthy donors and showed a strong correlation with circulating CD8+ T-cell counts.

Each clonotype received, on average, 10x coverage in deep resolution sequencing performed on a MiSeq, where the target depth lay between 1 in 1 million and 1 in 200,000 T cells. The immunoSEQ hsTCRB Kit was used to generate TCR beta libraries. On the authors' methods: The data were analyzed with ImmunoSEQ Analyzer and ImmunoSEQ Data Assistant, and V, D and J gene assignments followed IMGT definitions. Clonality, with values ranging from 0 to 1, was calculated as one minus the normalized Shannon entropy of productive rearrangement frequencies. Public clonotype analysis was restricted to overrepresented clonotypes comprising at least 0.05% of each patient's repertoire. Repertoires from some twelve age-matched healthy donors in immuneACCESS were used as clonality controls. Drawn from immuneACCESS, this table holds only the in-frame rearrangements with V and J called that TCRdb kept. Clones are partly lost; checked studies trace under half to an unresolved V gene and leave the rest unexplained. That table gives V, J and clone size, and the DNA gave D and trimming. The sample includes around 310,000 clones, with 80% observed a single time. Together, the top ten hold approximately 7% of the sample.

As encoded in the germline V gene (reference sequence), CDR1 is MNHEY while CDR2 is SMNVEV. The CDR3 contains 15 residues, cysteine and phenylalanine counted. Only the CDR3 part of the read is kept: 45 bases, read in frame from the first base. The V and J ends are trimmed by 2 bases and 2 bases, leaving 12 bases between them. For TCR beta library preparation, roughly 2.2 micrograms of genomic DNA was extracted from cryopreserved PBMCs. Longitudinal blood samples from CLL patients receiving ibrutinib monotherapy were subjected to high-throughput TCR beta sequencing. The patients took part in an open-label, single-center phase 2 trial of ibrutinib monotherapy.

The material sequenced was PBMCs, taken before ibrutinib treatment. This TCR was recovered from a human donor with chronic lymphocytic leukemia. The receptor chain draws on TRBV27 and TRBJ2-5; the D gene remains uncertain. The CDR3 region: CASSLRMAFQETQYF. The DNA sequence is TGTGCCAGCAGTTTACGAATGGCCTTTCAAGAGACCCAGTACTTC.